Below are 18 T cell receptor beta chains sequenced from a single sample in a study of CD8 T cells in ankylosing spondylitis. Study-wide results and caveats: One TCR beta motif, made up of eight highly homologous variants, appeared characteristic of ankylosing spondylitis blood.

No antigen is known for these receptors. Each CDR3 protein gets one entry after TCRdb re-called the 5' RACE reads with MiXCR. The table records around 130,000 distinct CDR3 sequences, over 15% of them present only once. Sequenced material: blood, either unsorted or a sorted T cell fraction (not recorded which). These TCRs come from a male donor with ankylosing spondylitis.

This clonotype has a single count. V usage is TRBV7-2 and J usage is TRBJ1-1; D call uncertain. Trimming left V 5 bases short and J 0 bases short, with 13 bases between. The CDR3 covers 15 residues. The V gene's germline CDR1 is SGHTA and CDR2 FQGNSA. The CDR3 nucleotides read TGTGCCAGCAGCAGGCAGTGGATGATGAACACTGAAGCTTTCTTT. It translates to CASSRQWMMNTEAFF.

This clonotype has ten or more counts. The V and J genes are TRBV12-3 or TRBV12-4 and TRBJ2-2, with D perhaps matching TRBD2 (6 bases). V lost 6 bases and J lost 9, with 14 bases in between. CDR3 length equals 13 residues. The CDR3 DNA reads TGTGCCAGCAGGGACCCGGGGGTCCGGGAGCTGTTTTTT. Its translation: CASRDPGVRELFF.

The chain recombines TRBV5-5 with TRBJ2-1; TRBD2 is a possible D gene (5 bases). Germline assignment: CDR1 SGHKS and CDR2 YYEKEE (reference sequence). Trimming removed 3 bases from V and 1 base from J, with 17 bases in between. The CDR3 has 17 amino acids. As DNA, the CDR3 is TGTGCCAGCAGCTCGGTCGGGCCTAGCACTTCCTACAATGAGCAGTTCTTC. Translating it yields CASSSVGPSTSYNEQFF.

The chain has TRBV7-9 and TRBJ2-1; 10 bases line up with TRBD2. The CDR3 runs 17 residues. Germline CDR1 is SEHNR and CDR2 is FQNEAQ (reference sequence). The ends lost 5 bases at V and 1 base at J; junction bases unmatched: 8. DNA of the CDR3: TGTGCCAGCAGCCAGGCGGGGACTAGCGAATCCTACAATGAGCAGTTCTTC. Translated, it gives CASSQAGTSESYNEQFF.

This clonotype was counted ten times or more. The chain links TRBV2 to TRBJ2-2; D gene uncertain. Trimming shortened V by 3 bases and J by 6 bases, and 2 bases separated the two germline ends. This CDR3 contains 11 residues. Germline V gives CDR1 SNHLY, CDR2 FYNNEI. The CDR3 sequence: CASSDPGELFF. CDR3 coding DNA: TGTGCCAGCAGTGACCCCGGGGAGCTGTTTTTT.

This clonotype was observed a handful of times. The chain is built from TRBV24-1 and TRBJ2-7, with D tentatively TRBD1 or TRBD2 (5 bases each). The CDR3 runs 14 residues. The germline CDR1 and CDR2 sequences are KGHDR and SFDVKD. V shed 2 bases and J shed 7 bases, with 14 bases lying between them. In DNA, the CDR3 is TGTGCCACCAGTGATTCGGGCCGGGGCATTGAGCAGTACTTC. This translates into CATSDSGRGIEQYF.

This clonotype was counted only a few times. The chain combines TRBV29-1 with TRBJ2-1, with 7 bases lining up with TRBD2. CDR1 and CDR2 from the germline V gene are SQVTM and ANQGSEA. The CDR3 is made up of 11 amino acids. J was trimmed by 8 bases and V by 7 bases; bases with no gene match: 5. CDR3 sequence: CSGRAGHEQFF. In DNA, the CDR3 is TGCAGCGGGAGAGCGGGACATGAGCAGTTCTTC.

This clonotype showed up just a few times. A single base separates this from a much larger clone, so it may be a read error. The V gene is TRBV24-1, the J gene TRBJ2-1; 8 bases are a match to TRBD1. Germline-derived CDR1 and CDR2 are KGHDR and SFDVKD. This CDR3 is built from 17 residues. The trim removed 10 bases at V and 5 bases at J, leaving 18 bases unmatched. The DNA for the CDR3 is TGTGCCACTTCCACAGGGGGTACCCCGATTACTCACAATGAGCAGTTCTTC. Protein sequence: CATSTGGTPITHNEQFF.

J is TRBJ2-7 and V is TRBV20-1, with 9 nucleotides matching TRBD2. The length of the CDR3 is 14 residues. The V gene's germline CDR1 is DFQATT and CDR2 SNEGSKA (reference sequence). V trimming: 3 bases; J trimming: 2 bases; junction bases outside the gene matches: 5. CDR3 in DNA: TGCAGTGCTAGGTCGCCTAGCGGGACCTACGAGCAGTACTTC. Amino acids: CSARSPSGTYEQYF.

This chain uses TRBV19 with TRBJ2-1; maybe TRBD2 (6 bases). Trimming shortened V by 9 bases and J by 4 bases, and 16 bases separated the two germline ends. This CDR3 spans 14 amino acids. Per germline, CDR1 LNHDA and CDR2 SQIVND (reference sequence). CDR3 sequence reads: CASTPPGLYNEQFF. The CDR3 bases are TGTGCCAGCACTCCACCGGGACTGTACAATGAGCAGTTCTTC. Full variable domain (missing parts from reference TRBV19 and TRBJ2-1): DGGITQSPKYLFRKEGQNVTLSCEQNLNHDAMYWYRQDPGQGLRLIYYSQIVNDFQKGDIAEGYSVSREKKESFPLTVTSAQKNPTAFYLCASTPPGLYNEQFFGPGTRLTVL.

The table lists this clonotype with a few counts. V is TRBV29-1 and J is TRBJ2-7; 7 bases map to TRBD2. Germline assignment: CDR1 SQVTM and CDR2 ANQGSEA. This CDR3 comprises 15 residues. The V segment lost 5 bases and the J segment 0 bases; nucleotides outside the gene matches: 10. DNA for the CDR3: TGCAGCGTTTCCCGCCTAGCGGACACCTCCTACGAGCAGTACTTC. This gives the protein CSVSRLADTSYEQYF.

This clonotype was counted between two and nine times. The V call is TRBV7-9, the J call TRBJ2-7; 9 bases fit TRBD2. The CDR3 covers 15 residues. Germline lookup yields CDR1 SEHNR and CDR2 FQNEAQ (reference sequence). The junction had 5 bases not matched to a gene; V was cut back by 4 bases and J by 1 base. The CDR3 spells CASSSGAGGSYEQYF. The DNA for the CDR3 is TGTGCCAGCAGCTCGGGGGCGGGAGGGTCCTACGAGCAGTACTTC.

The rearrangement joins TRBV6-5 to TRBJ2-1; D not certain. Trimming removed 0 bases at V and 8 bases at J, with 11 bases between. The germline V gene has CDR1 MNHEY and CDR2 SVGAGI. The CDR3 covers 14 residues. The CDR3 here is CASSYSSQPDEQFF. The CDR3 nucleotides are TGTGCCAGCAGTTACTCGAGCCAGCCGGATGAGCAGTTCTTC.

The genes are TRBV5-4 and TRBJ2-3, with D possibly being TRBD1 (6 bases). The CDR3 is 13 amino acids. V was cut by 4 bases and J by 4 bases, with 10 bases left in between. Germline assignment: CDR1 SGHNT and CDR2 YYREEE (reference sequence). DNA of the CDR3: TGTGCCAGCAGCCTCAGGGGATCAGATACGCAGTATTTT. Translation: CASSLRGSDTQYF.

The V gene is TRBV13, the J gene TRBJ2-7; 9 nucleotides align to TRBD2. The CDR3 has 15 residues. The germline CDR1 and CDR2 sequences are PRHDT and FYEKMQ (reference sequence). Trimming took 5 bases from V and 7 from J; bases not matched to a gene: 12. CDR3 nucleotides: TGTGCCAGCAGCGCCCCCGGGGCGGGGGGGAGGGAGCAGTACTTC. Residues: CASSAPGAGGREQYF.

The rearrangement joins TRBV11-3 to TRBJ1-5, with a possible D match to TRBD1 (5 bases). The V gene lost 9 bases and the J gene lost 1 base, with 10 bases spanning the gap. The CDR3 has 13 residues. Germline CDR1 SGHNT, CDR2 YENEEA. CDR3 residues: CARLGGSNQPQHF. Here the CDR3 DNA reads TGTGCCAGGCTGGGGGGGAGCAATCAGCCCCAGCATTTT.

The chain is built from TRBV20-1 and TRBJ2-1, with 7 bases fitting TRBD1. Per germline, CDR1 DFQATT and CDR2 SNEGSKA (reference sequence). This CDR3 spans 16 amino acids. Trimming took 0 bases from V and 8 from J; bases not matched to a gene: 13. In DNA form, the CDR3 reads TGCAGTGCTAGAGAAAGACCAGGGGGAAGGTCGTATGAGCAGTTCTTC. Its protein is CSARERPGGRSYEQFF.

This clonotype was seen a few times. The V gene is TRBV6-2 or TRBV6-3, the J gene TRBJ1-2, with no clear D. The CDR3 sequence is 19 residues long. Per germline, CDR1 MNHEY and CDR2 SVGEGT. V lost 0 bases, J lost 0 bases, and 20 bases lay in between. This CDR3 reads CASSYSFQQPAVPNYGYTF. The CDR3 DNA reads TGTGCCAGCAGTTACTCGTTTCAGCAACCGGCCGTACCTAACTATGGCTACACCTTC.